These T cell receptor beta chains were read from a single sample in a study of T cells expressing NK-cell markers. Reanalyzing the 5' RACE reads, TCRdb keeps one entry per CDR3 protein, without DNA. The repertoire table contains roughly 350,000 distinct CDR3 sequences. Sequencing was done on a sample of blood T cells: a sorted CD56 or NKG2C T cell subset, CD4+ or CD8+ T cells, or bulk PBMC T cells (not recorded which). The receptors derive from a man aged 18 to 69 in good health. The CDR3 runs from the conserved cysteine through the conserved F or W.

v_call	j_call	cdr3_aa
TRBV4-2	TRBJ1-1	CASSQPGQGANTEAFF
TRBV29-1	TRBJ1-1	CSVGGTTRVQTLNTEAFF
TRBV7-3	TRBJ2-2	CASSSGLATGELFF
TRBV27	TRBJ2-5	CASSFRDGQETQYF
TRBV5-6	TRBJ2-3	CASSPGPVTGTDTQYF
TRBV12-3/TRBV12-4	TRBJ2-5	CASSLGTTAQKETQYF
TRBV18	TRBJ2-3	CASSPEQDWGRADTQYF
TRBV6-1	TRBJ1-5	CASTRRGGNQPQHF
TRBV5-1	TRBJ1-4	CASSDQGPATNEKLFF
TRBV12-3/TRBV12-4	TRBJ1-5	CASSSGQGAVMGNQPQHF